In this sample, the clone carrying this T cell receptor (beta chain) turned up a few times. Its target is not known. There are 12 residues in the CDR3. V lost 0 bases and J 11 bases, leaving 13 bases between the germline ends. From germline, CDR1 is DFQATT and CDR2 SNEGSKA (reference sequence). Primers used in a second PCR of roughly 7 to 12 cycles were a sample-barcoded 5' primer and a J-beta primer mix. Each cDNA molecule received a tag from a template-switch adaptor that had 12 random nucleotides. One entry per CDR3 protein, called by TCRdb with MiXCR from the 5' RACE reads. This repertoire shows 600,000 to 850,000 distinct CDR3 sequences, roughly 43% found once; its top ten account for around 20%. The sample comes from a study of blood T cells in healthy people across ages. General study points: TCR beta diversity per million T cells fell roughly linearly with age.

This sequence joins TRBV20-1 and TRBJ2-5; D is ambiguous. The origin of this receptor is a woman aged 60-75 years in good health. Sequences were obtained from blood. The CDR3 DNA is TGCAGTGCTAGAGACCGCTTTAGTGAGCAGTACTTC. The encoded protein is CSARDRFSEQYF.